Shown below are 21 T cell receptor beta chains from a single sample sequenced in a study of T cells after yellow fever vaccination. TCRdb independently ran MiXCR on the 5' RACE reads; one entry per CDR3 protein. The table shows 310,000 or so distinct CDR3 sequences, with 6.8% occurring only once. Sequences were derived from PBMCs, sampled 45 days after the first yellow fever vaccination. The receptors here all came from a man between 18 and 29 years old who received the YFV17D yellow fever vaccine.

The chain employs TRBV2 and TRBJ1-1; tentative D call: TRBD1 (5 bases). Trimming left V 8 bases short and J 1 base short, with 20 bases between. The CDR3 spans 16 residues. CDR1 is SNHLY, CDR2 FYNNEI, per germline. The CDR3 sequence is CASFGALGGTNTEAFF. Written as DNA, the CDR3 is TGTGCCAGCTTCGGGGCGTTGGGTGGAACGAACACTGAAGCTTTCTTT.

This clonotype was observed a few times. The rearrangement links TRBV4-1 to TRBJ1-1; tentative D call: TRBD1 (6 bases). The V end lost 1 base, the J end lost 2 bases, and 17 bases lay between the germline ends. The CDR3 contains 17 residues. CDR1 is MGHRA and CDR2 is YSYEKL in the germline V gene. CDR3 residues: CASSQGRGLGENTEAFF. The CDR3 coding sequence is TGCGCCAGCAGCCAAGGTCGGGGGCTTGGAGAAAACACTGAAGCTTTCTTT.

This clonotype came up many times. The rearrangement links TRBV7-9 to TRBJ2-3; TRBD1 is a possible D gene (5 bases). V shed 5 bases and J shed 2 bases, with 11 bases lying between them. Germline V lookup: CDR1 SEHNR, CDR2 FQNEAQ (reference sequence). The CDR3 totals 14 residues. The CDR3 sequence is CASSLRTPTDTQYF. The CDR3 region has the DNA TGTGCCAGCAGCCTACGGACACCCACAGATACGCAGTATTTT.

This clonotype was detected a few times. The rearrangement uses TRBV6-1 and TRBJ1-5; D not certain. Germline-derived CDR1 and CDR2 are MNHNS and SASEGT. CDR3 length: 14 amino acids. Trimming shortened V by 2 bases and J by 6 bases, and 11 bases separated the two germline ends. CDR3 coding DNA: TGTGCCAGCAGTGAATGGAAGGTCGGTCAGCCCCAGCATTTT. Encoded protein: CASSEWKVGQPQHF.

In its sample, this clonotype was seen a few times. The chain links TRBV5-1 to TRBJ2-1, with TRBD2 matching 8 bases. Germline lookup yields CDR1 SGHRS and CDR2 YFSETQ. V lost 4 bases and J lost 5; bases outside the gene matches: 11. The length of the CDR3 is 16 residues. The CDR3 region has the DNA TGCGCCAGCAGCCTAACCGCGGGGGGCCCTCACAATGAGCAGTTCTTC. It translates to CASSLTAGGPHNEQFF. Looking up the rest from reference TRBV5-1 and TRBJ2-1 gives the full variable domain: KAGVTQTPRYLIKTRGQQVTLSCSPISGHRSVSWYQQTPGQGLQFLFEYFSETQRNKGNFPGRFSGRQFSNSRSEMNVSTLELGDSALYLCASSLTAGGPHNEQFFGPGTRLTVL.

The CDR3 sequence is CASSRIDRDPRTGELFF. The CDR3 nucleotides are TGTGCCAGCAGCCGGATTGACCGGGACCCGAGGACCGGGGAGCTGTTTTTT. V usage is TRBV7-9 and J usage is TRBJ2-2; D possibly uses TRBD1 or TRBD2 (5 bases each). Deletions cut 5 bases from V and 5 bases from J, with 21 bases between. This CDR3 contains 17 residues. Germline V gene sequence: CDR1 SEHNR, CDR2 FQNEAQ (reference sequence).

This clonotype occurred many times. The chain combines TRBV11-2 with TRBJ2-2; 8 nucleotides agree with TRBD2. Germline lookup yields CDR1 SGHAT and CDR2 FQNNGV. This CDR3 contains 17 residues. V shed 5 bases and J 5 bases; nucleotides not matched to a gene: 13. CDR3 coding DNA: TGTGCCAGCAGCCCGCCGGTCGGCGGGGGGAGGACCGGGGAGCTGTTTTTT. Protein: CASSPPVGGGRTGELFF.

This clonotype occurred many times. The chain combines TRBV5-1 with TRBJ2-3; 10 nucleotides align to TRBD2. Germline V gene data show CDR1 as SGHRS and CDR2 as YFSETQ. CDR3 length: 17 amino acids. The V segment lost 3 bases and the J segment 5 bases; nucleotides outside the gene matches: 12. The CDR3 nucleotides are TGCGCCAGCAGCTCTACACCTACTAGCGGGGAAAGAGATACGCAGTATTTT. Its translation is CASSSTPTSGERDTQYF.

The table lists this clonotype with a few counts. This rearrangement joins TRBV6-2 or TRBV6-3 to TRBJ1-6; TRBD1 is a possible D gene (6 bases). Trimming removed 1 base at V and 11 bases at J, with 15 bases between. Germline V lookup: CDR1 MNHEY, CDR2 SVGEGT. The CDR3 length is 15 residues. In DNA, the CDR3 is TGTGCCAGCAGTTACTTCGGGGGCAAGATGCCACCCCTCCACTTT. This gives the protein CASSYFGGKMPPLHF.

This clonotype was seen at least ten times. The CDR3 reads CASSSLTSSQYF. CDR3 in DNA: TGTGCCAGCAGCTCCCTGACGTCAAGTCAGTACTTC. V is TRBV5-6 and J is TRBJ2-7; D gene unclear. The CDR3 length is 12 residues. In germline, CDR1 is SGHDT, CDR2 YYEEEE. With 3 bases removed from V and 10 bases from J, the gap between germline ends came to 14 bases.

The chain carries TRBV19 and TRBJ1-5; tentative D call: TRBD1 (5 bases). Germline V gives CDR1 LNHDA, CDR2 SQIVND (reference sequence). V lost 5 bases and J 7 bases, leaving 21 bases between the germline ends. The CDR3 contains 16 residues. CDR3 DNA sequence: TGTGCCAGTAGTCCTACGACAGCTCCATTGGGCCAGCCCCAGCATTTT. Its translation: CASSPTTAPLGQPQHF.

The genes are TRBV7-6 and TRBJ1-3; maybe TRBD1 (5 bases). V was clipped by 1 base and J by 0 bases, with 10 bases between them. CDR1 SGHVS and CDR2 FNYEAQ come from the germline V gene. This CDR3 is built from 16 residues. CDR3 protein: CASSLVGESSGNTIYF. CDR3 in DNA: TGTGCCAGCAGCTTAGTGGGGGAAAGCTCTGGAAACACCATATATTTT.

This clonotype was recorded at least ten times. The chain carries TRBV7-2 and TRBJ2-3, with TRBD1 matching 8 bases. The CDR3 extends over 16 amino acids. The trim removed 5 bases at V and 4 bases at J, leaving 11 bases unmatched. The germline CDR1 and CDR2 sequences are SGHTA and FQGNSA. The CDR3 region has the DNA TGTGCCAGCAGCAGGCAGACAGGGGTGCGTTCAGATACGCAGTATTTT. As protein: CASSRQTGVRSDTQYF.

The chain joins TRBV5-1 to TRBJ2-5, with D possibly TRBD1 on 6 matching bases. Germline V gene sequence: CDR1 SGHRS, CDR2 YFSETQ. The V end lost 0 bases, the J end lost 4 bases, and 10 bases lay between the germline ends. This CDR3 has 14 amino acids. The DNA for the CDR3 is TGCGCCAGCAGCTTGGAGGGGGTACGAGAGACCCAGTACTTC. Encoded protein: CASSLEGVRETQYF.

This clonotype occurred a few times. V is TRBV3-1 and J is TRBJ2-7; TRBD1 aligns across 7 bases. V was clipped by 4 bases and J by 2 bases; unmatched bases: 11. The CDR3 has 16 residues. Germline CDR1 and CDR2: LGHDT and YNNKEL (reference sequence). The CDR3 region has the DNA TGTGCCAGCAGCCTGTCTTCGGGCAGGGGGACCTACGAGCAGTACTTC. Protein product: CASSLSSGRGTYEQYF.

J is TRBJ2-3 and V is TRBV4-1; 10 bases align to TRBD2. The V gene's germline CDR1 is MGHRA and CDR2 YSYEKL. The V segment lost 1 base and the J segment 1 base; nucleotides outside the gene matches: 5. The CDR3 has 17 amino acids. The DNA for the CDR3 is TGCGCCAGCAGCCAAGTGGCTAGCGGGGGTCGCACAGATACGCAGTATTTT. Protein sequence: CASSQVASGGRTDTQYF.

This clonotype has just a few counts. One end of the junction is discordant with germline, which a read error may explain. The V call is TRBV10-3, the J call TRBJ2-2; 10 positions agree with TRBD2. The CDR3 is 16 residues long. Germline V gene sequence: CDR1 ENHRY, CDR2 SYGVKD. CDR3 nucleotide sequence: TGTGCCATCAGCGAGTCAGTGGGACTAGCGACCGGGGAGCTGTTTTTT. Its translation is CAISESVGLATGELFF.

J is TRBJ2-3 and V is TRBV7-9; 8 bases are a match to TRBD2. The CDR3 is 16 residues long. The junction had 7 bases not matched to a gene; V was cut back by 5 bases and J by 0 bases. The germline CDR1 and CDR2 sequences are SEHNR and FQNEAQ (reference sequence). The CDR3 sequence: CASSRGVAGSTDTQYF. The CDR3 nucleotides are TGTGCCAGCAGCCGGGGAGTAGCGGGGAGCACAGATACGCAGTATTTT.

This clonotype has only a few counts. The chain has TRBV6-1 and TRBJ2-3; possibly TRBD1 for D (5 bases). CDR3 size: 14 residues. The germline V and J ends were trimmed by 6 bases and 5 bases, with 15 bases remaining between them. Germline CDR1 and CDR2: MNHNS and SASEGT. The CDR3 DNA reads TGTGCCAGCAGCCTCCTCCCCCAGGGAGATACGCAGTATTTT. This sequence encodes CASSLLPQGDTQYF.

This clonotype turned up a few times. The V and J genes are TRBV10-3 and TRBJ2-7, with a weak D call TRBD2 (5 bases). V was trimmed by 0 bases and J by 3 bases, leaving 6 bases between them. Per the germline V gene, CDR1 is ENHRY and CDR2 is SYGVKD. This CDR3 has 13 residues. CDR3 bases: TGTGCCATCAGTGAGTCGAGGGACTACGAGCAGTACGTC. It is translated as CAISESRDYEQYV.

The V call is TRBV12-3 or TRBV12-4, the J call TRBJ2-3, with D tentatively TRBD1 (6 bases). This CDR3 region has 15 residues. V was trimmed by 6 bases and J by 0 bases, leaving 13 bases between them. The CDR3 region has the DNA TGTGCCAGCAGCCCGGACAGTTTTAGCACAGATACGCAGTATTTT. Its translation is CASSPDSFSTDTQYF.